A selection of T cell receptor beta chains follows, all from one sample in a study of circulating CD8 cells and anti-PD-1 response in melanoma. TCRdb redid the calling of the reads with MiXCR, one entry per CDR3 protein. The repertoire holds 350 to 450 distinct CDR3 sequences, with approximately 8% as singletons. Specimen: CD8+ T cells from PBMCs, collected at baseline or after one month of anti-PD-1 therapy (not recorded which). The receptors were gathered from a human donor with melanoma. CDR3s include the opening cysteine and the closing phenylalanine or tryptophan. The D gene is left open where the match is weak. Clone sizes are shown as once, few, many or a size class.

D gene: TRBD1
clone size: large
V gene: TRBV27
J gene: TRBJ2-7
CDR3 DNA: TGTGCCAGCAGTGACAGGGCTAGGGCTAAACGGTACTTC
CDR3 protein: CASSDRARAKRYF

D gene: NA
clone size: large
V gene: TRBV7-2
J gene: TRBJ2-1
CDR3 DNA: TGTGCCAGCAGCCAACCGGGACTTCCCAATGAGCAGTTCTTC
CDR3 protein: CASSQPGLPNEQFF

D gene: TRBD1
clone size: few
V gene: TRBV19
J gene: TRBJ2-2
CDR3 DNA: TGTGCCAGTAGTCCTTGGACAGGGAGGAACACCGGGGAGCTGTTTTTT
CDR3 protein: CASSPWTGRNTGELFF

D gene: TRBD2
clone size: large
V gene: TRBV27
J gene: TRBJ2-3
CDR3 DNA: TGTGCCAGCAGTTTATGGCTAGCGGGGGGCATCCTAGATACGCAGTATTTT
CDR3 protein: CASSLWLAGGILDTQYF

D gene: NA
clone size: large
V gene: TRBV29-1
J gene: TRBJ2-7
CDR3 DNA: TGCAGCGTTGTAGAGGGCTACGAGCAGTACTTC
CDR3 protein: CSVVEGYEQYF

D gene: NA
clone size: large
V gene: TRBV19
J gene: TRBJ1-1
CDR3 DNA: TGTGCCAGTAGTCCCCCACTCTGGGCAGGGAGGACTGAAGCTTTCTTT
CDR3 protein: CASSPPLWAGRTEAFF

D gene: TRBD1
clone size: medium-sized
V gene: TRBV7-2
J gene: TRBJ2-7
CDR3 DNA: TGTGCCAGCAGCCCTCGACAGGGGTGGTACGAGCAGTACTTC
CDR3 protein: CASSPRQGWYEQYF

D gene: TRBD1
clone size: hyperexpanded
V gene: TRBV27
J gene: TRBJ2-2
CDR3 DNA: TGTGCCAGCAGTTTATTCCGGACAGGCGGCACCGGGGAGCTGTTTTTT
CDR3 protein: CASSLFRTGGTGELFF

D gene: NA
clone size: large
V gene: TRBV25-1
J gene: TRBJ2-7
CDR3 DNA: TGTGCCAGCCGGGCCCTTTACGAGCAGTACTTC
CDR3 protein: CASRALYEQYF

D gene: NA
clone size: once
V gene: TRBV27
J gene: TRBJ1-1
CDR3 DNA: TGTGCCAGCAGTCTCAGGGCCCTGAGCACTGAAGCCTTCTTT
CDR3 protein: CASSLRALSTEAFF

D gene: NA
clone size: few
V gene: TRBV5-4
J gene: TRBJ1-1
CDR3 DNA: TGTGCCAGCAGCGCCAAAGGGGGGAACACTGAAGCTTTCTTT
CDR3 protein: CASSAKGGNTEAFF

D gene: NA
clone size: few
V gene: TRBV6-6
J gene: TRBJ2-3
CDR3 DNA: TGTGCCAGCAGTTGGCAGCGGGATACGCAGTATTTT
CDR3 protein: CASSWQRDTQYF

D gene: NA
clone size: large
V gene: TRBV7-3
J gene: TRBJ2-3
CDR3 DNA: TGTGCCAGCAGCTTAAGGCCGGGCCCAGGACCAGATACGCAGTATTTT
CDR3 protein: CASSLRPGPGPDTQYF

D gene: NA
clone size: hyperexpanded
V gene: TRBV27
J gene: TRBJ1-1
CDR3 DNA: TGTGCCAGCAGTCTCAGGGCCCTGAACACTGAAGCTTTCTTT
CDR3 protein: CASSLRALNTEAFF